This TCR beta chain appears in the sequencing data of a study of OX40 agonist ivuxolimab in advanced cancers. Study as a whole: People in dose escalation had one of these cancers: hepatocellular carcinoma, melanoma, renal cell or head and neck cancer. Treatment received earlier with anti-PD-1, anti-PD-L1 or anti-CTLA-4 agents was allowed, and under 50% had some.

Clones were sequenced by immunoSEQ multiplex PCR, and TCRdb holds only the in-frame ones, with some missing. The sample has approximately 23,000 clones, approximately 83% seen once. Trimming took 2 bases from V and 2 from J; bases not matched to a gene: 6. The CDR3 extends over 16 amino acids. Germline CDR1 reads MNHNY; CDR2 reads SVGAGI (reference sequence). The material was CD4+ or CD8+ T cells sorted from blood, obtained in a trial of the OX40 agonist ivuxolimab. The chain has TRBV6-6 and TRBJ2-1, with 7 bases fitting TRBD2. The receptor was derived from an adult with an advanced solid tumor such as melanoma, head and neck, liver or kidney cancer. The CDR3 DNA reads TGTGCCAGCAGTTACCGCACTAGCGCTACCTACAATGAGCAGTTCTTC. Translated: CASSYRTSATYNEQFF.